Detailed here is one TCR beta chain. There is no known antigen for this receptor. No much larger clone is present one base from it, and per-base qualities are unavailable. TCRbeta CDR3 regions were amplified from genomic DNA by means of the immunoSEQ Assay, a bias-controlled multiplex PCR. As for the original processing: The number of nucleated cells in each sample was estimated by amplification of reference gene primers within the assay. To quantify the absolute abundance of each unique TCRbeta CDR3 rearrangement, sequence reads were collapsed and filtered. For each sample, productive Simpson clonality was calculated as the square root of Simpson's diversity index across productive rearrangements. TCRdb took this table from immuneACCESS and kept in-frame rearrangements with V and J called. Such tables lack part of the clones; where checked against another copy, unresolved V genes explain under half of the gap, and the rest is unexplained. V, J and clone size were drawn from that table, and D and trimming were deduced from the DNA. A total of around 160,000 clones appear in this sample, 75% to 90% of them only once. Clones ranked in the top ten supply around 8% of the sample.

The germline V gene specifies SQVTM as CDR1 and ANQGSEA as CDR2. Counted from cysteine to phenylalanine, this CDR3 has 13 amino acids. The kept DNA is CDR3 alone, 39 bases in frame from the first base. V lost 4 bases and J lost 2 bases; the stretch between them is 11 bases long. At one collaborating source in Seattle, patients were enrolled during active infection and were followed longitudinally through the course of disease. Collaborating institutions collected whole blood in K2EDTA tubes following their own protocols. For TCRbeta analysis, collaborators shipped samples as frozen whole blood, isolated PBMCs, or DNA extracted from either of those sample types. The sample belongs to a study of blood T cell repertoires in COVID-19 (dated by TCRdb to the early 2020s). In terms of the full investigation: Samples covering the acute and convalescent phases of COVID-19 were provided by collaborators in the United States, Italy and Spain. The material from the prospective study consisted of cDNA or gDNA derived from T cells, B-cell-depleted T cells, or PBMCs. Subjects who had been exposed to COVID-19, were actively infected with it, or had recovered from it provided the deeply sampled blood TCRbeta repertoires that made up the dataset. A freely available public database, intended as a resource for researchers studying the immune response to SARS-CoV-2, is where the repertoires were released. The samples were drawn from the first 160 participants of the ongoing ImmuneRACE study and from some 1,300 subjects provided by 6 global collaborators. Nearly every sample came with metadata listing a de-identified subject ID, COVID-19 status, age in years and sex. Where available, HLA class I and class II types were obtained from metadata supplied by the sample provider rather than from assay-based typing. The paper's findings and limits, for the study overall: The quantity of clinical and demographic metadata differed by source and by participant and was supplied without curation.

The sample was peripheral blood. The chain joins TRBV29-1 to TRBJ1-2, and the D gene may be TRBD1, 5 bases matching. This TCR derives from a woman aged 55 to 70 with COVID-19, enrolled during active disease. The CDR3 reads CSVGGRVNYGYTF. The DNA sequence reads TGCAGCGTTGGGGGCAGGGTAAACTATGGCTACACCTTC.